What follows are 13 T cell receptor beta chains derived from one specimen sequenced in a study of human T cells and chemical hapten exposure. The time point is: patch test 1, 2 weeks after DPC sensitization. Treatment meaning: therapeutic diphenylcyclopropenone sensitization with weekly scalp DPC. Each CDR3 protein is one row after TCRdb ran MiXCR on the RACE reads. The data show around 50,000 distinct CDR3 sequences, about 10% seen once. Material: whole blood, obtained in connection with sensitization to the hapten diphenylcyclopropenone (DPC). These receptors originate from a woman in her fifties or sixties with alopecia areata. Some clones in this sample may be carry-over from other donors' samples.

The chain links TRBV29-1 to TRBJ2-7; the D gene is possibly TRBD2 (5 bases). V lost 3 bases to trimming and J lost 0 bases, with 12 bases between them. Germline-derived CDR1 and CDR2 are SQVTM and ANQGSEA. This CDR3 has 14 residues. Here the CDR3 reads CSVEVASGSYEQYF. In DNA, the CDR3 is TGCAGCGTTGAGGTAGCGTCCGGCTCCTACGAGCAGTACTTC.

This clonotype appeared many times. This chain links TRBV11-2 with TRBJ1-1; D unresolved. The CDR3 spans 18 residues. CDR1 SGHAT and CDR2 FQNNGV come from the germline V gene. The V gene lost 1 base and the J gene lost 0 bases, with 18 bases spanning the gap. The CDR3 reads CASSLVALYRSLNTEAFF. CDR3 bases: TGTGCCAGCAGCTTAGTAGCGTTGTACCGTAGCCTGAACACTGAAGCTTTCTTT.

This clonotype was counted ten times or more. The chain links TRBV7-9 to TRBJ1-1; D is unresolved. Between the trimmed V and J ends, which lost 1 base and 1 base, there was a span of 7 bases. Looked up from germline, CDR1 is SEHNR and CDR2 is FQNEAQ (reference sequence). CDR3 length: 14 residues. The DNA of the CDR3 is TGTGCCAGCAGCTTAGAAGGGTCGAACACTGAAGCTTTCTTT. Residues: CASSLEGSNTEAFF.

This clonotype was counted at least ten times. The V gene is TRBV25-1, the J gene TRBJ2-3; D unresolved. V was pared by 7 bases and J by 6 bases, with 17 bases between. The CDR3 is 14 residues long. The germline V gene has CDR1 MGHDK and CDR2 SYGVNS. This CDR3 is CASKDRSYLDTQYF. Written as DNA, the CDR3 is TGTGCCAGCAAAGATCGTTCTTACTTGGATACGCAGTATTTT.

This clonotype showed up many times. The chain recombines TRBV5-5 with TRBJ2-6; tentatively, D is TRBD2 (5 bases). Germline V gene sequence: CDR1 SGHKS, CDR2 YYEKEE (reference sequence). The length of the CDR3 is 14 residues. The germline V and J ends were trimmed by 2 bases and 18 bases, with 21 bases remaining between them. As DNA, the CDR3 is TGTGCCAGCAGCTTAGCTCCGGGATCCCCCACCCCGACTTTC. Its translation is CASSLAPGSPTPTF.

This clonotype was picked up many times. The chain carries TRBV28 and TRBJ1-1; D is undetermined. The CDR3 sequence is 13 residues long. Germline CDR1 and CDR2: MDHEN and SYDVKM. The V and J ends lost 1 base and 1 base respectively, with 4 bases between them. CDR3 amino acids: CASSLSGNTEAFF. CDR3 bases: TGTGCCAGCAGTTTATCGGGGAACACTGAAGCTTTCTTT.

This clonotype was picked up a small number of times. The chain uses TRBV10-3 and TRBJ2-7; 7 nucleotides align to TRBD2. V shed 7 bases, J shed 3 bases, and the junction held 6 bases outside the gene matches. This CDR3 has 13 amino acids. Germline V gene lookup returns CDR1 ENHRY and CDR2 SYGVKD. The CDR3 nucleotides are TGTGCCATCAAGGCGGGAGAGAACTACGAGCAGTACTTC. Encoded protein: CAIKAGENYEQYF.

In its sample, this clonotype was seen many times. The chain carries TRBV29-1 and TRBJ2-1; 10 nucleotides align to TRBD2. V shed 8 bases and J 5 bases; nucleotides not matched to a gene: 12. The CDR3 extends over 15 amino acids. Germline lookup yields CDR1 SQVTM and CDR2 ANQGSEA. In DNA form, the CDR3 reads TGCAGCTCGAGGGCTAGCGGGAGCTACGACAATGAGCAGTTCTTC. It is translated as CSSRASGSYDNEQFF.

This clonotype was counted only a few times. The chain has TRBV5-6 and TRBJ2-3; 8 bases map to TRBD1. V lost 5 bases and J lost 2; bases outside the gene matches: 7. The CDR3 is 15 amino acids. Germline V gene lookup returns CDR1 SGHDT and CDR2 YYEEEE. The CDR3 sequence is CASRTGTGPTDTQYF. In DNA form, the CDR3 reads TGTGCCAGCAGGACCGGGACAGGACCCACAGATACGCAGTATTTT.

The gene calls are TRBV28 and TRBJ2-7, with D possibly matching TRBD2 (5 bases). V lost 5 bases and J lost 2, with 10 bases in between. Germline lookup yields CDR1 MDHEN and CDR2 SYDVKM. The CDR3 totals 13 residues. CDR3 DNA: TGTGCCAGCAGTCGAGGGCAACCCTACGAGCAGTACTTC. Translation: CASSRGQPYEQYF.

This clonotype was seen ten or more times. This chain connects TRBV6-5 to TRBJ2-1; D unresolved. The CDR3 covers 13 residues. Germline V gene lookup returns CDR1 MNHEY and CDR2 SVGAGI. With 4 bases removed from V and 7 bases from J, the gap between germline ends came to 11 bases. CDR3 region: CASSSSKENEQFF. The CDR3 DNA reads as TGTGCCAGCAGTTCATCAAAAGAGAATGAGCAGTTCTTC.

The table lists this clonotype with many counts. Here the CDR3 DNA reads TGTGCCAGCAGCCTGACAGGCGACCGATTCAGCTCCTATAATTCACCCCTCCACTTT. It encodes CASSLTGDRFSSYNSPLHF. The chain combines TRBV3-1 with TRBJ1-6, with D perhaps TRBD1 (6 bases). V gave up 4 bases and J gave up 0 bases, with 19 bases separating them. CDR3 length: 19 residues. The V gene's germline CDR1 is LGHDT and CDR2 YNNKEL (reference sequence).

This clonotype is categorized as medium-sized (0.01 to 0.1%). The chain carries TRBV10-3 and TRBJ2-7, with TRBD2 as a possible D gene (5 bases). CDR3 length equals 12 residues. V lost 8 bases and J 5 bases, leaving 13 bases between the germline ends. Germline V lookup: CDR1 ENHRY, CDR2 SYGVKD. The DNA of the CDR3 is TGTGCCATCGGGTCTTGGGGAGACGAGCAGTACTTC. It translates to CAIGSWGDEQYF.